This T cell receptor beta chain derives from a study of regulatory T cells in long-lasting Graves disease. With iRepertoire HTBI primers and Arm-PCR of CDR3 regions, TCR beta libraries were built. Each CDR3 protein is one row after TCRdb ran MiXCR on the multiplex PCR reads. Found here are 250,000 to 300,000 distinct CDR3 sequences, more than 20% of them singletons; the top ten hold more than 55%. Documented time point: persistent/refractory GD, antithyroid drugs over 5 years with positive TRAb. Researchers made the TCR library from RNA that was extracted from PBMCs. The CDR3 spans 15 residues. The germline CDR1 and CDR2 sequences are SGHAT and FQNNGV. To note about this clonotype: At one end, the junction sequence differs from germline, possibly due to a read error.

The rearrangement joins TRBV11-2 to TRBJ1-2, with D unresolved. The material was peripheral blood mononuclear cells (PBMCs), obtained when the disease was refractory, from a patient treated with antithyroid drugs. This TCR was recovered from a female donor with Graves disease. The CDR3 bases are TGTACCAGCAGCTTTGAGCGGGCTCTGCACTATAGCTACACCTTC. This codes for CTSSFERALHYSYTF.